Below, 26 T cell receptor beta chains from the same sample are listed, as sequenced in a study of shared clonotypes between healthy human individuals (dated by TCRdb to the early 2020s). Libraries were constructed by the immunoSEQ multiplex PCR assay. TCRdb took this table from immuneACCESS and kept in-frame rearrangements with V and J called. Such tables lack part of the clones; where checked against another copy, unresolved V genes explain under half of the gap, and the rest is unexplained. The sample table shows roughly 2,500,000 clones, and 80% to 95% are seen once. Clones ranked in the top ten supply approximately 0.36% of the sample. The sequencing input was naive CD4+ T cells from PBMCs. What the cell subset or site label conveys for this sample: CD45RA+ positively selected. These TCRs come from a man between 18 and 29 years old in good health. Some clones in this sample may be carry-over from other donors' samples.

Only a few counts were recorded for this clone. V and J are TRBV5-5 and TRBJ1-1; D unresolved. Between the trimmed V and J ends, which lost 4 bases and 2 bases, there was a span of 15 bases. From germline, CDR1 is SGHKS and CDR2 YYEKEE (reference sequence). The CDR3 runs 15 residues. CDR3 DNA: TGTGCCAGCAGCCCCTTGCTGACACGTAACACTGAAGCTTTCTTT. Translated, it gives CASSPLLTRNTEAFF.

The count of this clone is one. This rearrangement joins TRBV5-6 to TRBJ1-1; the D is unclear. CDR1 and CDR2 from the germline V gene are SGHDT and YYEEEE. Deletions cut 0 bases from V and 0 bases from J, with 12 bases between. This CDR3 spans 16 amino acids. For the CDR3, the DNA is TGTGCCAGCAGCTTGGGCCCAGGACCTATGAACACTGAAGCTTTCTTT. Translated: CASSLGPGPMNTEAFF. The variable domain in full, completed from reference TRBV5-6 and TRBJ1-1, reads DAGVTQSPTHLIKTRGQQVTLRCSPKSGHDTVSWYQQALGQGPQFIFQYYEEEERQRGNFPDRFSGHQFPNYSSELNVNALLLGDSALYLCASSLGPGPMNTEAFFGQGTRLTVV.

The chain employs TRBV7-9 and TRBJ1-1; D not certain. CDR3 size: 15 residues. Germline CDR1 and CDR2: SEHNR and FQNEAQ (reference sequence). The germline V and J ends were trimmed by 2 bases and 1 base, with 11 bases remaining between them. This CDR3 reads CASSLYGSGNTEAFF. CDR3 coding DNA: TGTGCCAGCAGCTTATACGGGTCAGGGAACACTGAAGCTTTCTTT.

This sequence joins TRBV18 and TRBJ1-2, with 7 nucleotides matching TRBD1. V dropped 6 bases and J dropped 4; count of bases not matched to a gene: 11. CDR1 and CDR2 (germline): KGHSH, LQKENI. CDR3 length: 15 amino acids. The CDR3 reads CASSPTSTGTYGYTF. CDR3 in DNA: TGTGCCAGCTCGCCAACGTCGACAGGGACCTATGGCTACACCTTC.

J is TRBJ1-5 and V is TRBV2; D is undetermined. The CDR3 length is 14 residues. Germline lookup yields CDR1 SNHLY and CDR2 FYNNEI. Trimming removed 7 bases from V and 0 bases from J, with 10 bases in between. CDR3 residues: CASTVAVSNQPQHF. The CDR3 nucleotides read TGTGCCAGCACGGTTGCAGTTAGCAATCAGCCCCAGCATTTT.

The rearrangement uses TRBV5-1 and TRBJ1-1; D unresolved. Germline V gene lookup returns CDR1 SGHRS and CDR2 YFSETQ. V dropped 1 base and J dropped 4 bases, with 14 bases sitting between them. This CDR3 is 15 amino acids long. DNA for the CDR3: TGCGCCAGCAGCTTGTTCGGGGAGATGAGCACTGAAGCTTTCTTT. It yields the protein CASSLFGEMSTEAFF.

The chain links TRBV15 to TRBJ2-7; 9 bases map to TRBD1. The germline V gene encodes CDR1 LNHNV and CDR2 YYDKDF (reference sequence). The trim removed 6 bases at V and 2 bases at J, leaving 5 bases unmatched. The CDR3 covers 14 residues. In DNA form, the CDR3 reads TGTGCCACCAGGGGACAGGGTACAACCTACGAGCAGTACTTC. Residues: CATRGQGTTYEQYF. Full variable domain (rest looked up from reference TRBV15 and TRBJ2-7): DAMVIQNPRYQVTQFGKPVTLSCSQTLNHNVMYWYQQKSSQAPKLLFHYYDKDFNNEADTPDNFQSRRPNTSFCFLDIRSPGLGDTAMYLCATRGQGTTYEQYFGPGTRLTVT.

The chain links TRBV29-1 to TRBJ1-4; TRBD1 matches at 9 bases. Trimming at V came to 6 bases and at J to 6 bases, leaving 11 bases not matched to a gene. Germline-derived CDR1 and CDR2 are SQVTM and ANQGSEA. The CDR3 is made up of 15 amino acids. The CDR3 DNA reads as TGCAGCGTGGACACCGGGACAGGGAGAGATGAAAAACTGTTTTTT. As protein: CSVDTGTGRDEKLFF.

V is TRBV2 and J is TRBJ2-3; TRBD2 is a possible D gene (5 bases). V was clipped by 5 bases and J by 1 base, with 13 bases between them. Germline CDR1 and CDR2: SNHLY and FYNNEI. This CDR3 spans 15 amino acids. The CDR3 DNA follows: TGTGCCAGCAGTCCCACGGTGGGAGGCACAGATACGCAGTATTTT. Protein product: CASSPTVGGTDTQYF.

The chain employs TRBV5-8 and TRBJ1-1; D perhaps matches TRBD1 (5 bases). V gave up 2 bases and J gave up 1 base, with 18 bases separating them. The CDR3 is made up of 17 amino acids. CDR1 SGHTS and CDR2 YDEGEE come from the germline V gene. CDR3 residues: CASSFGHKHGGNTEAFF. The CDR3 DNA reads as TGTGCCAGCAGCTTCGGTCATAAACATGGGGGGAACACTGAAGCTTTCTTT.

The chain uses TRBV27 and TRBJ2-5, with D unresolved. This CDR3 contains 13 residues. Germline lookup yields CDR1 MNHEY and CDR2 SMNVEV (reference sequence). The V gene lost 6 bases and the J gene lost 3 bases, with 11 bases spanning the gap. The CDR3 DNA sequence: TGTGCCAGCAGACGGAAAGCGAAAGAGACCCAGTACTTC. Its protein is CASRRKAKETQYF.

CDR3 region: CASSQERGRSQETQYF. The CDR3 DNA is TGTGCCAGCAGCCAAGAGAGGGGACGGTCCCAAGAGACCCAGTACTTC. V and J are TRBV4-2 and TRBJ2-5; TRBD1 or TRBD2 may be the D gene (5 bases each). Deletions cut 0 bases from V and 1 base from J, with 12 bases between. Germline-derived CDR1 and CDR2 are LGHNA and YNFKEQ. The CDR3 is made up of 16 amino acids.

The V call is TRBV11-2, the J call TRBJ2-7; TRBD2 matches at 10 bases. This CDR3 contains 17 residues. From germline, CDR1 is SGHAT and CDR2 FQNNGV. The V and J ends lost 3 bases and 1 base, in that order; junction bases with no gene match: 9. In DNA, the CDR3 is TGTGCCAGCAGCTTTAGTTTATCTAGCGGGAGTTCCTACGAGCAGTACTTC. Translated: CASSFSLSSGSSYEQYF. Based on the CDR3 plus reference TRBV11-2 and TRBJ2-7, the full variable domain is EAGVAQSPRYKIIEKRQSVAFWCNPISGHATLYWYQQILGQGPKLLIQFQNNGVVDDSQLPKDRFSAERLKGVDSTLKIQPAKLEDSAVYLCASSFSLSSGSSYEQYFGPGTRLTVT.

The chain combines TRBV7-2 with TRBJ2-2, with 9 nucleotides matching TRBD2. CDR1 is SGHTA and CDR2 is FQGNSA in the germline V gene. CDR3 length equals 16 residues. V lost 2 bases and J lost 1; bases outside the gene matches: 2. CDR3 nucleotide sequence: TGTGCCAGCAGCTTACCAGCGGGAGGGAACACCGGGGAGCTGTTTTTT. As protein: CASSLPAGGNTGELFF.

With regard to this clone: Additional DNA sequences in this sample encode the identical CDR3. CDR3 loop: CAISGQGVNTEAFF. CDR3 coding DNA: TGTGCCATCAGTGGGCAGGGAGTGAACACTGAAGCTTTCTTT. The rearrangement links TRBV10-3 to TRBJ1-1; weak D call: TRBD1 (5 bases). CDR3 length: 14 residues. Per germline, CDR1 ENHRY and CDR2 SYGVKD. Deletions cut 4 bases from V and 0 bases from J, with 9 bases between.

J is TRBJ2-1 and V is TRBV29-1, with D possibly being TRBD1 or TRBD2 (5 bases each). Germline CDR1 and CDR2: SQVTM and ANQGSEA. This CDR3 has 9 amino acids. V lost 4 bases, J lost 12 bases, and 7 bases lay in between. The CDR3 spells CSVGGPQFF. The CDR3 nucleotides read TGCAGCGTTGGGGGACCGCAGTTCTTC.

This clone was observed once. The genes are TRBV28 and TRBJ2-7; the match to TRBD2 covers 8 bases. Germline lookup yields CDR1 MDHEN and CDR2 SYDVKM. This CDR3 comprises 15 residues. Unmatched junction bases numbered 8, after V lost 7 bases and J lost 0 bases. The CDR3 DNA reads TGTGCCAGCAACCTAAGCGGGGGACCCTCCTACGAGCAGTACTTC. Encoded protein: CASNLSGGPSYEQYF.

The genes are TRBV6-6 and TRBJ1-1; D unclear. The CDR3 loop spans 13 amino acids. Germline V lookup: CDR1 MNHNY, CDR2 SVGAGI (reference sequence). Trimming cost V 6 bases and J 4 bases, with 12 bases left between them. As DNA, the CDR3 is TGTGCCAGCAGAACTTTAAGGAGCACTGAAGCTTTCTTT. It yields the protein CASRTLRSTEAFF.

This clone was counted a single time. The chain links TRBV7-9 to TRBJ2-2; 9 nucleotides agree with TRBD2. There are 19 residues in the CDR3. Germline V lookup: CDR1 SEHNR, CDR2 FQNEAQ (reference sequence). V was clipped by 4 bases and J by 2 bases; unmatched bases: 14. The chain's CDR3 is CASSSRTSGPAVNTGELFF. The CDR3 nucleotides read TGTGCCAGCAGCTCAAGAACTAGCGGGCCTGCTGTCAACACCGGGGAGCTGTTTTTT.

This clone was seen once. Here the CDR3 reads CASSLLGLAGGITDTQYF. The CDR3 nucleotides are TGTGCCAGCAGCTTATTGGGACTAGCGGGAGGAATAACAGATACGCAGTATTTT. The chain couples TRBV7-2 to TRBJ2-3; 15 bases align to TRBD2. The CDR3 is 18 residues long. The ends lost 2 bases at V and 3 bases at J; junction bases unmatched: 6. CDR1 SGHTA and CDR2 FQGNSA come from the germline V gene.

The chain links TRBV5-4 to TRBJ2-5; TRBD2 matches 8 bases. V dropped 10 bases and J dropped 2; count of bases not matched to a gene: 7. The CDR3 has 13 amino acids. The germline V gene encodes CDR1 SGHNT and CDR2 YYREEE (reference sequence). CDR3 loop: CAHGGGPQETQYF. As DNA, the CDR3 is TGTGCCCACGGGGGGGGGCCTCAAGAGACCCAGTACTTC.

The V call is TRBV5-4, the J call TRBJ2-1; D uncertain. Trimming took off 4 bases at V and 0 bases at J, with 11 bases between the two ends. Looked up from germline, CDR1 is SGHNT and CDR2 is YYREEE (reference sequence). This CDR3 has 15 amino acids. This CDR3 reads CASSPSTSSYNEQFF. The CDR3 nucleotides are TGTGCCAGCAGCCCAAGTACGAGCTCCTACAATGAGCAGTTCTTC. Looking up the rest from reference TRBV5-4 and TRBJ2-1 gives the full variable domain: ETGVTQSPTHLIKTRGQQVTLRCSSQSGHNTVSWYQQALGQGPQFIFQYYREEENGRGNFPPRFSGLQFPNYSSELNVNALELDDSALYLCASSPSTSSYNEQFFGPGTRLTVL.

The chain combines TRBV27 with TRBJ1-5, with D perhaps TRBD1 (5 bases). V lost 5 bases to trimming and J lost 8 bases, with 13 bases between them. CDR1 and CDR2 from the germline V gene are MNHEY and SMNVEV (reference sequence). This CDR3 is 13 amino acids long. CDR3 loop: CASSTHRGEPQHF. CDR3 coding DNA: TGTGCCAGCAGTACCCATCGGGGGGAGCCCCAGCATTTT.

The rearrangement joins TRBV6-6 to TRBJ2-5; 8 nucleotides align to TRBD1. The DNA end is more similar to TRBJ2-7, so the J call may be wrong. This CDR3 has 14 amino acids. Germline CDR1 is MNHNY and CDR2 is SVGAGI (reference sequence). The CDR3 DNA reads TGTGCCAGCAGCCGACGACAGGGGCTCCACGAGCAGTACTTC. It is translated as CASSRRQGLHEQYF.

The chain joins TRBV19 to TRBJ1-3, with 9 bases that match TRBD1. Germline V gives CDR1 LNHDA, CDR2 SQIVND (reference sequence). This CDR3 is built from 14 residues. The junction had 5 bases not matched to a gene; V was cut back by 10 bases and J by 1 base. The CDR3 sequence is CATTQGASGNTIYF. The CDR3 DNA sequence: TGTGCCACTACACAGGGGGCATCTGGAAACACCATATATTTT.

The chain is built from TRBV28 and TRBJ1-6; D is perhaps TRBD1 (6 bases). V lost 5 bases to trimming and J lost 10 bases, with 15 bases between them. Germline V CDR1 and CDR2: MDHEN, SYDVKM. This CDR3 is built from 14 residues. The CDR3 loop is CASSQGNGGSPLHF. The DNA of the CDR3 is TGTGCCAGCAGTCAGGGGAACGGTGGATCACCCCTCCACTTT.